Listed here are 21 T cell receptor beta chains from one sample, sequenced in a study of blood T cell repertoires in COVID-19. Clones were read by immunoSEQ multiplex PCR, and TCRdb kept only the in-frame ones, dropping some. Seen here are around 190,000 clones, 81% observed once, and the top ten hold 8% to 13%. The sequenced material came from peripheral blood. The source of these receptors is a woman in her forties with COVID-19, enrolled during active disease.

The sample holds a few counts of this clone. The chain carries TRBV19 and TRBJ1-2; 8 nucleotides agree with TRBD1. V dropped 3 bases and J dropped 6; count of bases not matched to a gene: 6. Germline V gene data show CDR1 as LNHDA and CDR2 as SQIVND (reference sequence). The CDR3 sequence is 14 residues long. The CDR3 region is CASSMRGQGDGYTF. Written as DNA, the CDR3 is TGTGCCAGTAGTATGAGAGGACAGGGTGATGGCTACACCTTC.

The rearrangement joins TRBV11-2 to TRBJ2-5; no clear D. The germline gives CDR1 SGHAT, CDR2 FQNNGV. This CDR3 has 16 amino acids. V shed 4 bases and J shed 2 bases, with 17 bases lying between them. The CDR3 region has the DNA TGTGCCAGCAGCTACCGGTATGGCGGCCCACAAGAGACCCAGTACTTC. Protein product: CASSYRYGGPQETQYF.

V usage is TRBV9 and J usage is TRBJ2-4; 8 nucleotides agree with TRBD1. The ends lost 3 bases at V and 7 bases at J; junction bases unmatched: 3. The CDR3 runs 13 residues. Per germline, CDR1 SGDLS and CDR2 YYNGEE. DNA for the CDR3: TGTGCCAGCAGCGCGACAGGGGTGAACATTCAGTACTTC. Translation gives CASSATGVNIQYF. Full variable domain (outside the CDR3, taken from reference TRBV9 and TRBJ2-4): DSGVTQTPKHLITATGQRVTLRCSPRSGDLSVYWYQQSLDQGLQFLIQYYNGEERAKGNILERFSAQQFPDLHSELNLSSLELGDSALYFCASSATGVNIQYFGAGTRLSVL.

The table lists this clone with a few counts. The CDR3 loop is CASSATGWGQPQHF. DNA of the CDR3: TGTGCCAGCAGCGCGACAGGTTGGGGTCAGCCCCAGCATTTT. The V call is TRBV7-2, the J call TRBJ1-5; possibly TRBD1 for D (6 bases). The germline CDR1 and CDR2 sequences are SGHTA and FQGNSA. CDR3 length: 14 residues. Trimming cost V 5 bases and J 6 bases, with 14 bases left between them.

This sequence joins TRBV7-2 and TRBJ1-5; 8 bases agree with TRBD1. The CDR3 runs to 16 residues. Germline CDR1 SGHTA, CDR2 FQGNSA. Trimming cost V 2 bases and J 5 bases; bases outside gene matches: 8. This CDR3 is CASSLYHTGGDQPQHF. Written as DNA, the CDR3 is TGTGCCAGCAGCTTATACCACACAGGGGGAGATCAGCCCCAGCATTTT.

The J gene is TRBJ1-1, the V gene TRBV14; D gene ambiguous. Germline assignment: CDR1 SGHDN and CDR2 FVKESK. The ends were cut back, 5 bases at V and 10 bases at J, with 14 bases in the middle. There are 12 residues in the CDR3. CDR3 nucleotides: TGTGCCAGCAGCGCTGGACTGGGCAGAGCTTTCTTT. This codes for CASSAGLGRAFF.

The rearrangement joins TRBV5-1 to TRBJ2-2; D is unclear. The V end lost 2 bases, the J end lost 4 bases, and 9 bases lay between the germline ends. The CDR3 has 14 residues. Germline values: CDR1 SGHRS, CDR2 YFSETQ. DNA for the CDR3: TGCGCCAGCAGCTTTATCACAAGCACCGGGGAGCTGTTTTTT. Its translation: CASSFITSTGELFF. Drawing the rest from reference TRBV5-1 and TRBJ2-2, the complete variable domain is KAGVTQTPRYLIKTRGQQVTLSCSPISGHRSVSWYQQTPGQGLQFLFEYFSETQRNKGNFPGRFSGRQFSNSRSEMNVSTLELGDSALYLCASSFITSTGELFFGEGSRLTVL.

The CDR3 is CASSFGEGTDTQYF. The CDR3 DNA is TGTGCCAGCAGCTTCGGGGAGGGGACAGATACGCAGTATTTT. The chain links TRBV5-6 to TRBJ2-3; TRBD2 matches at 7 bases. The CDR3 contains 14 residues. The J segment lost 3 bases and the V segment lost 2 bases, leaving 3 bases of the junction unmatched. CDR1 and CDR2 (germline): SGHDT, YYEEEE.

The J gene is TRBJ1-2, the V gene TRBV4-2; TRBD1 matches 10 bases. This CDR3 is 14 amino acids long. CDR1 is LGHNA, CDR2 YNFKEQ, per germline. The junction had 4 bases not matched to a gene; V was cut back by 1 base and J by 8 bases. The CDR3 DNA follows: TGTGCCAGCAGCCAAGGACAGGGGGCGGGAGGCTACACCTTC. Amino acids: CASSQGQGAGGYTF.

The V and J genes are TRBV7-6 and TRBJ2-7; D is possibly TRBD2 (7 bases). The CDR3 length is 13 residues. Trimming stripped 2 bases from V and 9 bases from J, with 14 bases between. CDR1 SGHVS and CDR2 FNYEAQ come from the germline V gene. CDR3 sequence (DNA): TGTGCCAGCAGCTTATCCGTGGGGGGGCGGCAGTACTTC. It encodes CASSLSVGGRQYF.

The chain is built from TRBV30 and TRBJ1-2; 10 bases line up with TRBD1. The CDR3 has 12 residues. Germline V gives CDR1 GTSNPN, CDR2 SVGIG (reference sequence). V was clipped by 5 bases and J by 7 bases; unmatched bases: 4. The CDR3 reads CAWGQGVGGYTF. For the CDR3, the DNA is TGTGCCTGGGGACAGGGGGTAGGTGGCTACACCTTC.

The DNA of the CDR3 is TGCGCCAGCAGCCCGGACACGATCTACGAGCAGTACTTC. It translates to CASSPDTIYEQYF. This rearrangement joins TRBV5-1 to TRBJ2-7; possible D gene TRBD1, 5 bases. Trimming pared 4 bases from V and 3 bases from J, leaving 11 bases between. This CDR3 is built from 13 residues. Per germline, CDR1 SGHRS and CDR2 YFSETQ.

The chain joins TRBV6-5 to TRBJ2-1; D remains unclear. This CDR3 contains 11 residues. V lost 7 bases and J lost 10, with 11 bases in between. Germline CDR1 reads MNHEY; CDR2 reads SVGAGI. The CDR3 DNA reads TGTGCCAGCACTGCGTTGTCCGAGCAGTTCTTC. It encodes CASTALSEQFF.

This clone has only a few counts. The chain uses TRBV7-8 and TRBJ2-7; 10 bases align to TRBD2. The V and J ends lost 3 bases and 0 bases, in that order; junction bases with no gene match: 2. CDR1 SGHVS and CDR2 FQNEAQ come from the germline V gene. This CDR3 spans 15 amino acids. The DNA for the CDR3 is TGTGCCAGCAGCTTGGCTAGCGGGGGCTCCTACGAGCAGTACGTC. Translated, it gives CASSLASGGSYEQYV.

The chain carries TRBV27 and TRBJ1-1, with no clear D. Trimming took 1 base from V and 4 from J, leaving 19 bases between them. Germline V gene sequence: CDR1 MNHEY, CDR2 SMNVEV (reference sequence). The CDR3 has 17 residues. The CDR3 region has the DNA TGTGCCAGCAGTTTATTCCGGACTGACCTATACGGCACTGAAGCTTTCTTT. Its protein is CASSLFRTDLYGTEAFF.

The rearrangement joins TRBV5-5 to TRBJ1-1; 7 positions match TRBD1. Per the germline V gene, CDR1 is SGHKS and CDR2 is YYEKEE (reference sequence). This CDR3 is 15 amino acids long. Unmatched junction bases numbered 6, after V lost 0 bases and J lost 4 bases. The CDR3 DNA reads TGTGCCAGCAGCTTGGGACAGGGATGGGTCACTGAAGCTTTCTTT. As protein: CASSLGQGWVTEAFF.

The chain is built from TRBV6-5 and TRBJ2-2; 7 bases map to TRBD1. The CDR3 consists of 14 residues. Germline loops: CDR1 MNHEY, CDR2 SVGAGI. After removal of 5 bases from V and 3 bases from J, the junction contained 3 bases not matched to a gene. CDR3: CASSIGTDTGELFF. CDR3 bases: TGTGCCAGCAGTATCGGGACAGACACCGGGGAGCTGTTTTTT.

This clone has a count of ten or more. V gene TRBV15 combines with J gene TRBJ1-3; D might be TRBD1 (5 bases). In germline, CDR1 is LNHNV, CDR2 YYDKDF (reference sequence). The CDR3 extends over 16 amino acids. With 2 bases removed from V and 0 bases from J, the gap between germline ends came to 11 bases. CDR3 nucleotide sequence: TGTGCCACCAGCAGACAATTCGACAGCTCTGGAAACACCATATATTTT. Translating it yields CATSRQFDSSGNTIYF.

This clone turned up a few times. This chain connects TRBV6-5 to TRBJ2-7; TRBD2 is a possible D gene (5 bases). Germline assignment: CDR1 MNHEY and CDR2 SVGAGI. CDR3 length: 14 amino acids. The V end was cut by 7 bases, the J end by 2 bases, with 15 bases between. The DNA of the CDR3 is TGTGCCAGCACCGGGCGAAAGGGAGCCTACGAGCAGTACGTC. Amino acids: CASTGRKGAYEQYV.

This clone was observed a few times. The rearrangement uses TRBV5-6 and TRBJ1-5; D gene ambiguous. V was clipped by 1 base and J by 0 bases, with 17 bases between them. The CDR3 has 18 amino acids. From germline, CDR1 is SGHDT and CDR2 YYEEEE. CDR3 residues: CASSLNGSPEGSNQPQHF. The CDR3 DNA reads as TGTGCCAGCAGCTTGAACGGCTCCCCGGAGGGTAGCAATCAGCCCCAGCATTTT.

This chain joins TRBV29-1 and TRBJ2-3, with 16 bases aligning to TRBD2. Unmatched junction bases numbered 12, after V lost 6 bases and J lost 3 bases. The CDR3 runs to 18 residues. The V gene's germline CDR1 is SQVTM and CDR2 ANQGSEA. The CDR3 DNA follows: TGCAGCGTAGCAACTGGGACTAGCGGGAGGGCCCCGACAGATACGCAGTATTTT. As protein: CSVATGTSGRAPTDTQYF.